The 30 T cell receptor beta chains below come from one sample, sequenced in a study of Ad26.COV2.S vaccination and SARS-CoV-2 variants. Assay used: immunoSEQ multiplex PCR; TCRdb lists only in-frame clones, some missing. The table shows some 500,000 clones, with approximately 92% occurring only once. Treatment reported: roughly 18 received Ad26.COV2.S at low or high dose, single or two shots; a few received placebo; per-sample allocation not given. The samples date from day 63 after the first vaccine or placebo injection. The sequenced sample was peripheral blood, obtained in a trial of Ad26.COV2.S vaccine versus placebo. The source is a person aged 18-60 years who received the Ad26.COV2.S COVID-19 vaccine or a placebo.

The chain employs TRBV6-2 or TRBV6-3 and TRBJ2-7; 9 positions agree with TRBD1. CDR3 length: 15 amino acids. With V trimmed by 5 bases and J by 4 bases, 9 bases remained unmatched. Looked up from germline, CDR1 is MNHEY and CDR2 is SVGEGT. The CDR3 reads CASSAPWTGEYEQYV. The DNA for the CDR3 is TGTGCCAGCAGTGCTCCCTGGACAGGGGAATACGAGCAGTACGTC.

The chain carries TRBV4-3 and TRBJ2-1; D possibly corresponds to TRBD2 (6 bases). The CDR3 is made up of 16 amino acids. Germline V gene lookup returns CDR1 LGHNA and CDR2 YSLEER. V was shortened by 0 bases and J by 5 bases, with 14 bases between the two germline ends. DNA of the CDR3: TGCGCCAGCAGCCAAGATCACCCGGGAGCGCACAATGAGCAGTTCTTC. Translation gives CASSQDHPGAHNEQFF.

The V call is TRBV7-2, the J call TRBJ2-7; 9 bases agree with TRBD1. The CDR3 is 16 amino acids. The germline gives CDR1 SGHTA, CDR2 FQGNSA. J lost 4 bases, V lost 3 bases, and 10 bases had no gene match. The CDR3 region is CASSFIPGQGAYEQYF. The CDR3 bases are TGTGCCAGCAGCTTTATTCCGGGACAGGGTGCATACGAGCAGTACTTC.

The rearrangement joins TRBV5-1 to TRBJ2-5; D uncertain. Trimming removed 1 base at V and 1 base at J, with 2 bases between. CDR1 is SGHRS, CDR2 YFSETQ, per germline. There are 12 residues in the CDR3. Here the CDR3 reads CASSLIQETQYF. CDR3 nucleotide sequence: TGCGCCAGCAGCTTGATCCAAGAGACCCAGTACTTC.

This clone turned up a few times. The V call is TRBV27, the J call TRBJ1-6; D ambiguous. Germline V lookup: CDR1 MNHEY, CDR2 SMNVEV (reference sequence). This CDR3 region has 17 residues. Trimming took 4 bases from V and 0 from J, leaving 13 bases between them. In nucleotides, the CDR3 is TGTGCCAGCAGTTGGAGTATAATGAGCTCCTATAATTCACCCCTCCACTTT. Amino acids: CASSWSIMSSYNSPLHF.

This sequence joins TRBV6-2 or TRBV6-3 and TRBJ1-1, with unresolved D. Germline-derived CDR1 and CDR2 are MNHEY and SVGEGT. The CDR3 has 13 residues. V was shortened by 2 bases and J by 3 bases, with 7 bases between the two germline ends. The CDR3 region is CASSYKGYTEAFF. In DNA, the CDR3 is TGTGCCAGCAGTTACAAAGGGTACACTGAAGCTTTCTTT.

In DNA form, the CDR3 reads TGTGCCAGCAGTTTCCAGCGTCTAGTCAATGAGCAGTTCTTC. Translating gives CASSFQRLVNEQFF. The chain is built from TRBV28 and TRBJ2-1; D is undetermined. CDR3 length: 14 residues. V dropped 3 bases and J dropped 6 bases, with 12 bases sitting between them. CDR1 MDHEN and CDR2 SYDVKM come from the germline V gene.

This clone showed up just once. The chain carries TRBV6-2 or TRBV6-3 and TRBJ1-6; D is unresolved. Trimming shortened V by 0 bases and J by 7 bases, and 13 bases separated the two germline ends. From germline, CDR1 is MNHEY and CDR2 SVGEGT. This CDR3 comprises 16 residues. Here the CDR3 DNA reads TGTGCCAGCAGTTACTCTATTTACCGGAGAAATTCACCCCTCCACTTT. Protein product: CASSYSIYRRNSPLHF.

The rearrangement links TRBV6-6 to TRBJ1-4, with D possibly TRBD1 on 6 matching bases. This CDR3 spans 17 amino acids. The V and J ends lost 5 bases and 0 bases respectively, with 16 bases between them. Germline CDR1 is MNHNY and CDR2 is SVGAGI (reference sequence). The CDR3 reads CASSPDWDTSTNEKLFF. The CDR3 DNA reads TGTGCCAGCAGTCCCGATTGGGACACCTCAACTAATGAAAAACTGTTTTTT.

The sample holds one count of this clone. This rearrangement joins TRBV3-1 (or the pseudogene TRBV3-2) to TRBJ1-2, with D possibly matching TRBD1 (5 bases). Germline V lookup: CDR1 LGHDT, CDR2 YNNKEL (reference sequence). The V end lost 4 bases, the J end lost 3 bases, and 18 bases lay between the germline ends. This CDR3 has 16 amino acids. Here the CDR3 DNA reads TGTGCCAGCAGCCCCCGGGACCCTTCTGGAGACTATGGCTACACCTTC. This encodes CASSPRDPSGDYGYTF.

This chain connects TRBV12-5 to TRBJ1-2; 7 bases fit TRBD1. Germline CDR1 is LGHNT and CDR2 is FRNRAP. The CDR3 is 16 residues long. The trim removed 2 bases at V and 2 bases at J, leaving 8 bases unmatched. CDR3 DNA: TGTGCTAGTGGTTTGTTATACGGACAGGCCAACTATGGCTACACCTTC. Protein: CASGLLYGQANYGYTF. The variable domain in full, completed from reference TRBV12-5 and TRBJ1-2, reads DARVTQTPRHKVTEMGQEVTMRCQPILGHNTVFWYRQTMMQGLELLAYFRNRAPLDDSGMPKDRFSAEMPDATLATLKIQPSEPRDSAVYFCASGLLYGQANYGYTFGSGTRLTVV.

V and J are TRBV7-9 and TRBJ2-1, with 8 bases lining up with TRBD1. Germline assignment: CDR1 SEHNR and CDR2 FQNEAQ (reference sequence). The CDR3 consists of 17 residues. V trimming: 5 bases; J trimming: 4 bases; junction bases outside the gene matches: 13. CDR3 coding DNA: TGTGCCAGCAGCCAGGGGGCGGGTCGGACTCAGTACAATGAGCAGTTCTTC. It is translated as CASSQGAGRTQYNEQFF.

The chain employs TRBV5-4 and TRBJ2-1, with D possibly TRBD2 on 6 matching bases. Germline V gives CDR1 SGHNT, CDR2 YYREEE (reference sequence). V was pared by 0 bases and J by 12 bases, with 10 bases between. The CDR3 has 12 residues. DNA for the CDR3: TGTGCCAGCAGCTTGGGGGGGGATTGGCAGTTCTTC. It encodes CASSLGGDWQFF.

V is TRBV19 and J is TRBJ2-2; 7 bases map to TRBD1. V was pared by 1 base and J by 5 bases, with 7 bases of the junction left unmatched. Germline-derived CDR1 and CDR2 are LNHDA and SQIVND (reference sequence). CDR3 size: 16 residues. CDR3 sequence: CASSIVAGGETGELFF. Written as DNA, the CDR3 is TGTGCCAGTAGTATAGTGGCAGGGGGAGAGACCGGGGAGCTGTTTTTT.

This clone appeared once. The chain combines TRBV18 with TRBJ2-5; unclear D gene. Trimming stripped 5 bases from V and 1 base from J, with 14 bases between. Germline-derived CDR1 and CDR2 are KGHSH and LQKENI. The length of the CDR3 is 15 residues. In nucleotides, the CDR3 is TGTGCCAGCTCAATAAGCACGGCCAGCCAAGAGACCCAGTACTTC. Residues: CASSISTASQETQYF. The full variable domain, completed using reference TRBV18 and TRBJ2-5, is NAGVMQNPRHLVRRRGQEARLRCSPMKGHSHVYWYRQLPEEGLKFMVYLQKENIIDESGMPKERFSAEFPKEGPSILRIQQVVRGDSAAYFCASSISTASQETQYFGPGTRLLVL.

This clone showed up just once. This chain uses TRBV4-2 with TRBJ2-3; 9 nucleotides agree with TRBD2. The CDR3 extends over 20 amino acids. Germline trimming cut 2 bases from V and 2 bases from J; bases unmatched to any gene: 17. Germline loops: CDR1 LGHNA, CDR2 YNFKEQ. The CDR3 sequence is CASSQREGASGISYTDTQYF. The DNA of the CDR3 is TGTGCCAGCAGCCAAAGGGAAGGGGCTAGCGGGATTTCATACACAGATACGCAGTATTTT.

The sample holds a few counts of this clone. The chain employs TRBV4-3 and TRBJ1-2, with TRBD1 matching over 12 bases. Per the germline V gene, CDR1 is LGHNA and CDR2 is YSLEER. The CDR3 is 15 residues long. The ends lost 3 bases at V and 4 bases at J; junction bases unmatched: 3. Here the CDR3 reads CASSQGQGAGYGYTF. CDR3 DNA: TGCGCCAGCAGCCAGGGACAGGGGGCTGGCTATGGCTACACCTTC.

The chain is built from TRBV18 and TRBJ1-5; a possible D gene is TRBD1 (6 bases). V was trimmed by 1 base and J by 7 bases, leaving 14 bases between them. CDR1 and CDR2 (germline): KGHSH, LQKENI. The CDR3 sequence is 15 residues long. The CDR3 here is CASSPLQGSGQPQHF. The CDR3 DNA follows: TGTGCCAGCTCACCACTGCAGGGGTCTGGACAGCCCCAGCATTTT.

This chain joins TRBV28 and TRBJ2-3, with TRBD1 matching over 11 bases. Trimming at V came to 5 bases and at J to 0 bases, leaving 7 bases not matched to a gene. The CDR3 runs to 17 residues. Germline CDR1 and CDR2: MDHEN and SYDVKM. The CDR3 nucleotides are TGTGCCAGCAGTCCGAGGGGACAGGGGGTTAGCACAGATACGCAGTATTTT. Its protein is CASSPRGQGVSTDTQYF.

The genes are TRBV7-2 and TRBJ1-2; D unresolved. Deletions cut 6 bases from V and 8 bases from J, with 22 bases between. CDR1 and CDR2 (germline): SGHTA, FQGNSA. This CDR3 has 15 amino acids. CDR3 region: CASSRRVRGEGGYTF. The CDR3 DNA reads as TGTGCCAGCAGTCGTAGAGTACGGGGAGAAGGGGGCTACACCTTC.

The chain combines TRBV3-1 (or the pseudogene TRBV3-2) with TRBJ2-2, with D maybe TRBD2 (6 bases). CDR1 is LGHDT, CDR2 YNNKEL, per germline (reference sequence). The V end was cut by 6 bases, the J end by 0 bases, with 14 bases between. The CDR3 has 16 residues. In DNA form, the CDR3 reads TGTGCCAGCAGGCTTCACGGGACTTCGAACACCGGGGAGCTGTTTTTT. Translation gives CASRLHGTSNTGELFF.

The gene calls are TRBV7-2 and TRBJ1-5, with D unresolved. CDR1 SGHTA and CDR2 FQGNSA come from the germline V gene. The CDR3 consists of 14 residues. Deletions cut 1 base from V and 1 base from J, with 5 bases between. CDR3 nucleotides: TGTGCCAGCAGCTTAGAGCGGAGCAATCAGCCCCAGCATTTT. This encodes CASSLERSNQPQHF.

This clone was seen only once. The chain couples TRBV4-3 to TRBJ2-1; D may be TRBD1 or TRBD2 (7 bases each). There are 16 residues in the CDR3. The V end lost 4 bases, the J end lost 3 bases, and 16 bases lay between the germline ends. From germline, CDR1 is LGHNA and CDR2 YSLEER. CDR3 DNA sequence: TGCGCCAGCAGCCCACAGGGGAGGGGGAGCTACAATGAGCAGTTCTTC. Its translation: CASSPQGRGSYNEQFF.

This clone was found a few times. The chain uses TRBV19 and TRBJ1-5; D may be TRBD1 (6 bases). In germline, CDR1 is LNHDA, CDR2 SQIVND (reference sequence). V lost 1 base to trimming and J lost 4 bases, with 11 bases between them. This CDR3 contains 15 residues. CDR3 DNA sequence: TGTGCCAGTAGTATAGTGGGGGCACCAAATCAGCCCCAGCATTTT. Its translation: CASSIVGAPNQPQHF.

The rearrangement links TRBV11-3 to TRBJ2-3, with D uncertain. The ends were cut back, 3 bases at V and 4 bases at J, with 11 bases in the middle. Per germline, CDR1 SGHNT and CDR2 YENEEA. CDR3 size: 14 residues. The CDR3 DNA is TGTGCCAGCAGCTTTGGCTATGGTCCAGATACGCAGTATTTT. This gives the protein CASSFGYGPDTQYF.

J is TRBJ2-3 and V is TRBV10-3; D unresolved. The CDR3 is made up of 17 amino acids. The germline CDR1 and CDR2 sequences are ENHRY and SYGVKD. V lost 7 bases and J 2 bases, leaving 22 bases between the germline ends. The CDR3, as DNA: TGTGCCATCACCAGGCACCTCGAACCCTTCACCACAGATACGCAGTATTTT. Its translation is CAITRHLEPFTTDTQYF.

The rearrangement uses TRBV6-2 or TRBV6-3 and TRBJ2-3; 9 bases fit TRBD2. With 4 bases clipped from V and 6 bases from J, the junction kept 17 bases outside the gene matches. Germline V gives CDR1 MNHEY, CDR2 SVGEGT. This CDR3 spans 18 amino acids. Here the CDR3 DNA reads TGTGCCAGCAGTTTTTGGCCGCCGGTGGTAGCGGGAGAGGATACGCAGTATTTT. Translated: CASSFWPPVVAGEDTQYF.

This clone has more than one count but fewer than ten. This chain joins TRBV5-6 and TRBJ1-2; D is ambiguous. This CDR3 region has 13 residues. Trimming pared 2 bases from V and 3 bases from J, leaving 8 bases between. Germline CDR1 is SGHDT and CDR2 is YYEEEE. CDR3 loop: CASSFPADYGYTF. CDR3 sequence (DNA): TGTGCCAGCAGCTTCCCGGCGGACTATGGCTACACCTTC.

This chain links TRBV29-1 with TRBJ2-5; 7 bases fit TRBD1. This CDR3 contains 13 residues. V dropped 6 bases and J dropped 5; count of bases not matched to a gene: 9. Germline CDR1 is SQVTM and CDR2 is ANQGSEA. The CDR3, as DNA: TGCAGCGTAGACCCAGGGGGTGTGGAGACCCAGTACTTC. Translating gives CSVDPGGVETQYF. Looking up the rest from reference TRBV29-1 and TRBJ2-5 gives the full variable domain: SAVISQKPSRDICQRGTSLTIQCQVDSQVTMMFWYRQQPGQSLTLIATANQGSEATYESGFVIDKFPISRPNLTFSTLTVSNMSPEDSSIYLCSVDPGGVETQYFGPGTRLLVL.

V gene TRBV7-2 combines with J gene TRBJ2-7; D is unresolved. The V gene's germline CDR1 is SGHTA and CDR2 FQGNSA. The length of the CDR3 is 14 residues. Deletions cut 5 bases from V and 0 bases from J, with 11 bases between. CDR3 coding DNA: TGTGCCAGCAGCCTGGAGCGCTACTCCTACGAGCAGTACGTC. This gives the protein CASSLERYSYEQYV.